A selection of T cell receptor beta chains follows, all from one sample in a study of shared clonotypes between healthy human individuals. Clones were sequenced by immunoSEQ multiplex PCR, and TCRdb holds only the in-frame ones, with some missing. The repertoire includes under 850,000 clones, over 60% of them detected once, and over 1.5% sits in the top ten. What was sequenced was memory CD4+ T cells sorted from blood. Every receptor here comes from a woman younger than 45 in good health. CDR3s include the opening cysteine and the closing phenylalanine or tryptophan. The order of the fields is clone size, V gene, CDR3 length, D gene, J gene, CDR3 DNA, CDR3 protein. The D gene is left open where the match is weak. Size tells how often a clone was seen (once, few, many) or the class of an expanded clone, and some rows leave it out.

>NA|TRBV5-1|15|TRBD1|TRBJ2-7
TGCGCCAGCAGCTTGGGAGGACAGGGGCTCTACGAGCAGTACTTC
CASSLGGQGLYEQYF
>NA|TRBV27|14|NA|TRBJ2-7
TGTGCCAGCATGAGAGGAGGGTATTCCTACGAGCAGTACTTC
CASMRGGYSYEQYF
>NA|TRBV2|15|NA|TRBJ2-6
TGTGCCAGCAGTGTTGGACGGACCGGGGCCAACGTCCTGACTTTC
CASSVGRTGANVLTF
>NA|TRBV4-1|13|NA|TRBJ2-5
TGCGCCAGCAGCCGAACCCCTGAAGAGACCCAGTACTTC
CASSRTPEETQYF
>NA|TRBV18|19|TRBD1|TRBJ1-2
TGTGCCAGCTCACCTTCCCTAAAAGCCGGGACAGGAGTAAACTATGGCTACACCTTC
CASSPSLKAGTGVNYGYTF
>NA|TRBV10-3|16|NA|TRBJ1-3
TGTGCCATCAGGGAAAGACAGGAGAGCTCTGGAAACACCATATATTTT
CAIRERQESSGNTIYF
>many|TRBV11-2|11|NA|TRBJ2-7
TGTGCCAGCAGCTTTAGTTCCGAGCAGTACTTC
CASSFSSEQYF
>NA|TRBV28|17|NA|TRBJ2-3
TGTGCCAGCAGTTTAACCCAGACGGGCACTAGCACAGATACGCAGTATTTT
CASSLTQTGTSTDTQYF
>NA|TRBV6-6|15|NA|TRBJ2-5
TGTGCCAGCAGCCCCCTTCGGGCGGCACAAGAGACCCAGTACTTC
CASSPLRAAQETQYF
>NA|TRBV19|15|TRBD2|TRBJ2-2
TGTGCCAGTAGCCAGACTAGCGCCTACACCGGGGAGCTGTTTTTT
CASSQTSAYTGELFF
>NA|TRBV9|13|NA|TRBJ1-1
TGTGCCAGCAGCCCCCGGGATGGGTCTGAAGCTTTCTTT
CASSPRDGSEAFF
>NA|TRBV5-1|16|NA|TRBJ1-1
TGCGCCAGCAGCTTTAACATTGGCCCGACAAGCACTGAAGCTTTCTTT
CASSFNIGPTSTEAFF
>once|TRBV7-9|16|NA|TRBJ2-7
TGTGCCAGCAGCTCAATTGATTTTAGGGCTAATGACGAGCAGTACTTC
CASSSIDFRANDEQYF
>NA|TRBV28|15|TRBD2|TRBJ2-1
TGTGCCAGCAGGAAGACCAGCGGGAGGGCCATTGAGCAGTTCTTC
CASRKTSGRAIEQFF
>NA|TRBV28|15|TRBD1|TRBJ2-7
TGTGCCAGCAGTTCCACAGGGGCGAGATCCTACGAGCAGTACTTC
CASSSTGARSYEQYF
>NA|TRBV28|19|NA|TRBJ2-2
TGTGCCAGCAGTTTAGGGCTTAAACGGGACGGTACGAACACCGGGGAGCTGTTTTTT
CASSLGLKRDGTNTGELFF
>NA|TRBV28|13|TRBD1|TRBJ1-1
TGTGCCAGCTTTACAGGGGCGAGCACTGAAGCTTTCTTT
CASFTGASTEAFF
>once|TRBV29-1|12|NA|TRBJ1-5
TGCAGCGCCAGTTATAGCAATCAGCCCCAGCATTTT
CSASYSNQPQHF
>NA|TRBV6-5|16|TRBD1|TRBJ2-5
TGTGCCAGCAGTTACCGGGTTACAGGGGGGAAAGAGACCCAGTACTTC
CASSYRVTGGKETQYF
>NA|TRBV2|13|NA|TRBJ2-3
TGTGCCAGCAGGGTTCGGGAGACAGATACGCAGTATTTT
CASRVRETDTQYF
>NA|TRBV7-2|15|NA|TRBJ2-1
TGTGCCAGCAGCTTAGCTCGGGGCCACCACAATGAGCAGTTCTTC
CASSLARGHHNEQFF
>NA|TRBV7-9|15|NA|TRBJ2-1
TGTGCCAGCAGCTTAGGGGCGACGGAATACAATGAGCAGTTCTTC
CASSLGATEYNEQFF
>few|TRBV25-1|16|NA|TRBJ2-3
TGTGCCAGCAGTGCGGCGGAGGATCCGTCCGGGGATACGCAGTATTTT
CASSAAEDPSGDTQYF
>NA|TRBV5-5|13|TRBD1|TRBJ1-3
TGTGCCAGCAGCTCAACCGGGACAGCAGTCATATATTTT
CASSSTGTAVIYF
>NA|TRBV11-2|17|NA|TRBJ2-1
TGTGCCAGCAGCTTAGATCGAAGGGTAGGGGGTTTGGGTGAGCAGTTCTTC
CASSLDRRVGGLGEQFF
>NA|TRBV2|12|NA|TRBJ2-7
TGTGCCAGCAGTTTGGCATACTACGAGCAGTACTTC
CASSLAYYEQYF
>NA|TRBV28|18|TRBD1|TRBJ1-5
TGTGCCAGCAGTCCTTGGGTTTTCGGGACAGGGTTGGGTCAGCCCCAGCATTTT
CASSPWVFGTGLGQPQHF
>NA|TRBV6-5|16|TRBD2|TRBJ2-7
TGTGCCAGCAGTTCTCACACTAGCGGGAACAACTACGAGCAGTACTTC
CASSSHTSGNNYEQYF
>NA|TRBV4-1|12|NA|TRBJ2-7
TGCGCCAGCAGCCAAGAGTGGGGGGACCAGTACTTC
CASSQEWGDQYF
>NA|TRBV7-9|18|NA|TRBJ1-5
TGTGCCAGCAGCTTAGCTACGGATATAGGAGTTAGCAATCAGCCCCAGCATTTT
CASSLATDIGVSNQPQHF
>NA|TRBV10-3|17|NA|TRBJ2-6
TGTGCCATCAGCCGGGACTCCAGGGATTCCGGGGCCAACGTCCTGACTTTC
CAISRDSRDSGANVLTF
>NA|TRBV12-5|14|TRBD1|TRBJ2-5
TGTGCTAGTGGCAGGGACAGCCCCGAAGAGACCCAGTACTTC
CASGRDSPEETQYF
>NA|TRBV5-1|14|TRBD1|TRBJ1-1
TGCGCCAGCAGCTTGCAAAGGGACAGCTCTGAAGCTTTCTTT
CASSLQRDSSEAFF
>many|TRBV18|13|NA|TRBJ2-3
TGTGCCAGCTCACGGGACAGCACAGATACGCAGTATTTT
CASSRDSTDTQYF
>many|TRBV14|15|TRBD2|TRBJ2-2
TGTGCCAGCAGAGGGACTAGCGGGAGCACCGGGGAGCTGTTTTTT
CASRGTSGSTGELFF
>once|TRBV18|19|TRBD2|TRBJ2-2
TGTGCCAGCTCACCATTTCAGAGTTCCGGGCGGGAGGCCGTCGGGGAGCTGTTTTTT
CASSPFQSSGREAVGELFF
>NA|TRBV5-4|17|TRBD1|TRBJ2-2
TGTGCCAGCAGCCAAGAGTGGAAACAGGGGTCCATCGGGGAGCTGTTTTTT
CASSQEWKQGSIGELFF
>NA|TRBV18|17|TRBD2|TRBJ2-1
TGTGCCAGCTCACCCACTGCCGGGACTAGTGACGACAATGAGCAGTTCTTC
CASSPTAGTSDDNEQFF
>few|TRBV5-5|15|TRBD2|TRBJ2-7
TGTGCCAGCAGCTTGGATAGCGGGAGCTACGACGAGCAGTACTTC
CASSLDSGSYDEQYF
>NA|TRBV5-4|13|NA|TRBJ2-7
TGTGCCAGCAGCCGGGACATCTCCTACGAGCAGTACTTC
CASSRDISYEQYF
>NA|TRBV5-1|14|TRBD1|TRBJ1-1
TGCGCCAGCAGGACAGGGGACATGAACACTGAAGCTTTCTTT
CASRTGDMNTEAFF
>few|TRBV5-1|15|NA|TRBJ1-1
TGCGCCAGCAGCTTGAGGGGGGCGGAGGACACTGAAGCTTTCTTT
CASSLRGAEDTEAFF
>NA|TRBV4-2|16|TRBD2|TRBJ2-1
TGTGCCAGCAGCCAAGATTGGACTAGCGGGAGCAATGAGCAGTTCTTC
CASSQDWTSGSNEQFF
>NA|TRBV6-1|15|NA|TRBJ2-7
TGTGCCAGCAGTGTCGGGACCCGGCGGGTCAACGAGCAGTACTTC
CASSVGTRRVNEQYF
>NA|TRBV21-1|14|NA|TRBJ2-7
TGTGCCAGCAGCCCTCAGGACAGCTCCTACGAGCAGTACTTC
CASSPQDSSYEQYF
>NA|TRBV6-5|12|NA|TRBJ1-2
TGTGCCAGCAGTTACAACGATCGTGGCTACACCTTC
CASSYNDRGYTF
>NA|TRBV7-8|14|NA|TRBJ2-3
TGTGCCAGCAGCTTACCCGCGCAGGGAAGTACGCAGTATTTT
CASSLPAQGSTQYF
>once|TRBV27|19|TRBD2|TRBJ2-1
TGTGCCAGCACCCTGGCCCGCGGGAGGGCCTCGTTCAAAATAAATGAGCAGTTCTTC
CASTLARGRASFKINEQFF
>NA|TRBV4-1|16|TRBD1|TRBJ2-7
TGCGCCAGCAGCCCCGGACCTCGACAGGGGGGCTACGAGCAGTACTTC
CASSPGPRQGGYEQYF
>NA|TRBV6-1|15|TRBD1|TRBJ1-4
TGTGCCAGCAGAAATTGGGGGGACAGCGGAGAAAAACTGTTTTTT
CASRNWGDSGEKLFF
>many|TRBV28|13|TRBD1|TRBJ1-2
TGTGCCAGCAGTCTCGGACAGGGGGCGGGCTACACCTTC
CASSLGQGAGYTF
>NA|TRBV10-1|13|TRBD1|TRBJ1-2
TGCGCCAGCAGTGTAGACAGGGTGCGAGGCTACACCTTC
CASSVDRVRGYTF